What follows are 26 T cell receptor beta chains derived from one specimen sequenced in a study of shared clonotypes between healthy human individuals (dated by TCRdb to about 2020). CD8 naive samples were CD45RO-negative cells positively selected for CCR7, giving a CD45RA+CCR7+ population that excluded TemRA cells. Preparation of the library involved the immunoSEQ multiplex PCR assay. Here the immuneACCESS table is served through TCRdb, limited to in-frame sequences with V and J called. Missing clones are a known gap in these copies; in checked studies unresolved V genes cover under half, and the rest lacks a known reason. The sample table contains under 2,000,000 clones; only one count was recorded for roughly 94% of them. 1.2% of the sample comes from the top ten. The sample taken for sequencing was naive CD8+ T cells sorted from blood. The cell subset or site label of this sample denotes: CD45RA+CCR7+. These receptors were collected from a man aged 18-30 years in good health.

The sample holds one count of this clone. This sequence joins TRBV19 and TRBJ2-3; no clear D gene. The CDR3 length is 15 residues. Germline assignment: CDR1 LNHDA and CDR2 SQIVND (reference sequence). V was shortened by 1 base and J by 1 base, with 9 bases between the two germline ends. CDR3 coding DNA: TGTGCCAGTAGTATAGGCAGGCCAGGCACAGATACGCAGTATTTT. Encoded protein: CASSIGRPGTDTQYF.

The chain combines TRBV7-8 with TRBJ2-7, with a possible D match to TRBD2 (5 bases). CDR3 length: 15 amino acids. Trimming removed 5 bases from V and 3 bases from J, with 17 bases in between. The germline CDR1 and CDR2 sequences are SGHVS and FQNEAQ. CDR3 amino acids: CASSQRAAGGYEQYF. The CDR3 DNA reads as TGTGCCAGCAGCCAGAGGGCGGCGGGCGGCTACGAGCAGTACTTC.

The sample holds a few counts of this clone. V and J are TRBV5-8 and TRBJ1-6; D may be TRBD1 (5 bases). From germline, CDR1 is SGHTS and CDR2 YDEGEE. Trimming pared 0 bases from V and 7 bases from J, leaving 8 bases between. CDR3 length: 14 residues. The CDR3 DNA reads TGTGCCAGCAGCTTGGGAGGGGCGAATTCACCCCTCCACTTT. Protein sequence: CASSLGGANSPLHF.

The V gene is TRBV9, the J gene TRBJ1-2; 10 bases agree with TRBD1. Per the germline V gene, CDR1 is SGDLS and CDR2 is YYNGEE. The V and J ends lost 6 bases and 7 bases, in that order; junction bases with no gene match: 12. The CDR3 is made up of 15 amino acids. The CDR3 sequence: CASNPTGGAGFGYTF. The CDR3 DNA reads TGTGCCAGCAACCCGACAGGGGGCGCAGGGTTTGGCTACACCTTC. Looking up the rest from reference TRBV9 and TRBJ1-2 gives the full variable domain: DSGVTQTPKHLITATGQRVTLRCSPRSGDLSVYWYQQSLDQGLQFLIQYYNGEERAKGNILERFSAQQFPDLHSELNLSSLELGDSALYFCASNPTGGAGFGYTFGSGTRLTVV.

The genes are TRBV29-1 and TRBJ1-1; D unclear. Per the germline V gene, CDR1 is SQVTM and CDR2 is ANQGSEA. V lost 0 bases, J lost 5 bases, and 16 bases lay in between. The CDR3 spans 15 residues. CDR3 DNA: TGCAGCGTTGAAGATCTGGGTTCACGTGGGACTGAAGCTTTCTTT. Translating gives CSVEDLGSRGTEAFF.

The rearrangement joins TRBV4-1 to TRBJ1-1; D might be TRBD1 (5 bases). Germline CDR1 is MGHRA and CDR2 is YSYEKL. CDR3 size: 16 residues. V was cut by 1 base and J by 3 bases, with 15 bases left in between. The CDR3 spells CASSQVGGRGDTEAFF. In DNA form, the CDR3 reads TGCGCCAGCAGCCAAGTGGGAGGACGGGGGGACACTGAAGCTTTCTTT.

About this clone: The same CDR3 arises from other DNA sequences in this sample as well. The J gene is TRBJ2-1, the V gene TRBV19, with D possibly TRBD2 on 6 matching bases. The CDR3 has 14 residues. From germline, CDR1 is LNHDA and CDR2 SQIVND (reference sequence). Trimming removed 3 bases at V and 4 bases at J, with 10 bases between. The CDR3 DNA follows: TGTGCCAGTAGTATTCCCGGAGGGTACAATGAGCAGTTCTTC. Its translation is CASSIPGGYNEQFF.

The genes are TRBV9 and TRBJ2-1; D gene uncertain. CDR3 length equals 12 residues. With 2 bases removed from V and 3 bases from J, the gap between germline ends came to 3 bases. Germline CDR1 and CDR2: SGDLS and YYNGEE. Written as DNA, the CDR3 is TGTGCCAGCAGCGTCCTCTACAATGAGCAGTTCTTC. Amino acid sequence: CASSVLYNEQFF.

This clone has just one count. J is TRBJ2-7 and V is TRBV29-1, with TRBD2 identical over 8 bases. Germline V CDR1 and CDR2: SQVTM, ANQGSEA. J lost 2 bases, V lost 6 bases, and 6 bases had no gene match. CDR3 length: 13 residues. The CDR3 sequence is CSVGGGRTYEQYF. As DNA, the CDR3 is TGCAGCGTCGGGGGGGGTCGAACCTACGAGCAGTACTTC.

The chain joins TRBV6-5 to TRBJ2-2, with 7 positions matching TRBD2. J lost 6 bases, V lost 5 bases, and 6 bases had no gene match. The CDR3 extends over 14 amino acids. CDR1 is MNHEY and CDR2 is SVGAGI in the germline V gene. The chain's CDR3 is CASSAGVLSGELFF. The CDR3 region has the DNA TGTGCCAGCAGTGCGGGAGTTTTATCCGGGGAGCTGTTTTTT.

Comments on this clone: The same CDR3 is also encoded by other DNA sequences in this sample. The chain joins TRBV9 to TRBJ1-1; D is undetermined. CDR1 is SGDLS, CDR2 YYNGEE, per germline. This CDR3 region has 13 residues. The V and J ends lost 3 bases and 0 bases respectively, with 6 bases between them. The CDR3 sequence: CASSAYLNTEAFF. CDR3 in DNA: TGTGCCAGCAGCGCCTACCTGAACACTGAAGCTTTCTTT.

CDR3 in amino acids: CASSYPSEHTQYF. CDR3 nucleotides: TGTGCCAGCAGTTACCCTAGCGAACATACGCAGTATTTT. The J gene is TRBJ2-3, the V gene TRBV6-5; possibly TRBD2 for D (6 bases). CDR1 and CDR2 (germline): MNHEY, SVGAGI. This CDR3 is 13 amino acids long. V was pared by 2 bases and J by 7 bases, with 10 bases between.

Only a few counts were recorded for this clone. Additional DNA sequences in this sample encode the identical CDR3. The chain uses TRBV5-1 and TRBJ1-1; D is possibly TRBD1 (5 bases). V shed 0 bases and J shed 4 bases, with 7 bases lying between them. Germline loops: CDR1 SGHRS, CDR2 YFSETQ. CDR3 length: 13 amino acids. The CDR3 region has the DNA TGCGCCAGCAGCTTGGGGGGCGGCACTGAAGCTTTCTTT. As protein: CASSLGGGTEAFF.

Note on this clone: Sequence at one end of the junction differs from germline and may be a read error. This chain connects TRBV29-1 to TRBJ1-1; 9 positions match TRBD1. Germline loops: CDR1 SQVTM, CDR2 ANQGSEA. The CDR3 loop spans 13 amino acids. The CDR3 DNA sequence: TGCAGCGTTGAAGATAGTTCCGGGACAGGGTTGAAGTTT. Residues: CSVEDSSGTGLKF.

This clone was observed once. The V and J genes are TRBV19 and TRBJ2-3; D assignment may be TRBD1 or TRBD2 (5 bases each). The CDR3 is made up of 15 amino acids. Germline CDR1 LNHDA, CDR2 SQIVND (reference sequence). Deletions cut 3 bases from V and 3 bases from J, with 13 bases between. DNA for the CDR3: TGTGCCAGTAGTATTTGGGGGTCCGGGACAGATACGCAGTATTTT. It yields the protein CASSIWGSGTDTQYF. Together with reference TRBV19 and TRBJ2-3, the CDR3 gives the full variable domain: DGGITQSPKYLFRKEGQNVTLSCEQNLNHDAMYWYRQDPGQGLRLIYYSQIVNDFQKGDIAEGYSVSREKKESFPLTVTSAQKNPTAFYLCASSIWGSGTDTQYFGPGTRLTVL.

This chain joins TRBV28 and TRBJ1-5, with D possibly being TRBD1 (5 bases). Germline CDR1 and CDR2: MDHEN and SYDVKM. Trimming shortened V by 9 bases and J by 0 bases, and 15 bases separated the two germline ends. The CDR3 runs to 15 residues. CDR3 nucleotides: TGTGCCAGTGTCCGAGGGGCGTATAGCAATCAGCCCCAGCATTTT. As protein: CASVRGAYSNQPQHF. Combining the CDR3 with reference TRBV28 and TRBJ1-5 gives the whole variable domain DVKVTQSSRYLVKRTGEKVFLECVQDMDHENMFWYRQDPGLGLRLIYFSYDVKMKEKGDIPEGYSVSREKKERFSLILESASTNQTSMYLCASVRGAYSNQPQHFGDGTRLSIL.

The chain carries TRBV6-5 and TRBJ2-2; D unresolved. Trimming removed 0 bases from V and 1 base from J, with 6 bases in between. Germline-derived CDR1 and CDR2 are MNHEY and SVGAGI. This CDR3 comprises 15 residues. The CDR3 nucleotides read TGTGCCAGCAGTTACTCGGTTCAGAACACCGGGGAGCTGTTTTTT. It yields the protein CASSYSVQNTGELFF.

The rearrangement joins TRBV27 to TRBJ2-7; a weak D match, TRBD2 (5 bases). CDR1 and CDR2 (germline): MNHEY, SMNVEV (reference sequence). This CDR3 contains 15 residues. Trimming removed 1 base at V and 2 bases at J, with 12 bases between. CDR3 sequence (DNA): TGTGCCAGCAGTTTATATTCCGGGGATGCCTACGAGCAGTACTTC. It yields the protein CASSLYSGDAYEQYF.

Notes on this clone: Distinct nucleotide sequences in the sample also encode this CDR3. The chain employs TRBV19 and TRBJ2-7; the D gene is possibly TRBD2 (6 bases). The CDR3 totals 14 residues. Trimming left V 1 base short and J 1 base short, with 8 bases between. Germline CDR1 LNHDA, CDR2 SQIVND (reference sequence). The DNA for the CDR3 is TGTGCCAGTAGTATAGGGGGAGGATCCTACGAGCAGTACTTC. Residues: CASSIGGGSYEQYF.

Of note for this clone: The same CDR3 arises from other DNA sequences in this sample as well. The chain carries TRBV6-5 and TRBJ2-7; D is perhaps TRBD1 (6 bases). The germline CDR1 and CDR2 sequences are MNHEY and SVGAGI. The CDR3 sequence is 14 residues long. V lost 0 bases to trimming and J lost 3 bases, with 9 bases between them. The DNA for the CDR3 is TGTGCCAGCAGTTACTCCGAGGGGGTCTACGAGCAGTACTTC. It is translated as CASSYSEGVYEQYF.

This chain connects TRBV4-1 to TRBJ2-4, with D unresolved. This CDR3 comprises 13 residues. V was pared by 2 bases and J by 12 bases, with 14 bases between. Per the germline V gene, CDR1 is MGHRA and CDR2 is YSYEKL. DNA of the CDR3: TGCGCCAGCAGCCAATGGCTGGGTTTGAATCAGTACTTC. Amino acids: CASSQWLGLNQYF.

The chain carries TRBV27 and TRBJ2-2, with a possible D match to TRBD2 (6 bases). Trimming removed 3 bases at V and 8 bases at J, with 10 bases between. The CDR3 consists of 13 residues. From germline, CDR1 is MNHEY and CDR2 SMNVEV (reference sequence). Here the CDR3 reads CASSFMLAGELFF. CDR3 sequence (DNA): TGTGCCAGCAGTTTTATGCTAGCGGGGGAGCTGTTTTTT.

CDR3 sequence (DNA): TGTGCCAGTAGTATAGATCTATTGGCGGGAGGGGACGAGCAGTACTTC. It encodes CASSIDLLAGGDEQYF. V gene TRBV19 combines with J gene TRBJ2-7, with TRBD2 matching over 9 bases. Unmatched junction bases numbered 8, after V lost 0 bases and J lost 5 bases. The CDR3 totals 16 residues. CDR1 and CDR2 from the germline V gene are LNHDA and SQIVND (reference sequence).

V is TRBV5-6 and J is TRBJ2-5, with 11 nucleotides matching TRBD2. The V segment lost 2 bases and the J segment 14 bases; nucleotides outside the gene matches: 11. This CDR3 contains 14 residues. Germline CDR1 is SGHDT and CDR2 is YYEEEE. CDR3 in DNA: TGTGCCAGCAGCTTCACTAGCGGGGGCCCGGAGGGTTACTTC. Its translation is CASSFTSGGPEGYF.

The chain carries TRBV5-1 and TRBJ1-2; D perhaps matches TRBD1 (6 bases). V dropped 1 base and J dropped 6 bases, with 19 bases sitting between them. CDR1 is SGHRS and CDR2 is YFSETQ in the germline V gene. This CDR3 contains 16 residues. The CDR3 protein is CASSLLAGDPNDGYTF. The CDR3 DNA is TGCGCCAGCAGCTTGTTGGCAGGGGACCCCAATGATGGCTACACCTTC.

The genes are TRBV5-1 and TRBJ2-3; no clear D. The CDR3 runs to 14 residues. V shed 3 bases and J shed 2 bases, with 10 bases lying between them. The germline gives CDR1 SGHRS, CDR2 YFSETQ. CDR3 sequence: CASSSAEFTDTQYF. Written as DNA, the CDR3 is TGCGCCAGCAGCTCCGCCGAGTTCACAGATACGCAGTATTTT.